The entry that follows covers one TCR beta chain sequence. The antigen remains unidentified. Generated by immunoSEQ multiplex PCR, the TCRdb table keeps only in-frame clones and is missing some. The sample contains 40,000 or so clones, 75% of which appear only once. The CDR3 runs to 17 residues. Germline values: CDR1 LGHDT, CDR2 YNNKEL (reference sequence). V lost 5 bases and J lost 1; bases outside the gene matches: 8. Antigen-specific CD4+ T cell clonotypes were called by their expansion after viral peptide-pool culture in ViraFEST. After around ten days in culture, the CD4+ T cells were isolated. A positive SARS-CoV-2 PCR test fell between March and December 2020. The data originate from a study of vaccination effects on CD4 cells after COVID-19. Study-level background: Both of the two convalescent patients gave a sample, one 16 days and one a week before vaccination.

The receptor was derived from a human donor who had a prior SARS-CoV-2 infection. The sample here was CD4+ T cells from PBMCs cultured with a peptide pool, taken before COVID-19 vaccination. This chain links TRBV3-1 (or the pseudogene TRBV3-2) with TRBJ1-4, with 9 nucleotides matching TRBD1. In nucleotides, the CDR3 is TGTGCCAGCAGCGAAGTCCCGGGACAGGGAACTAATGAAAAACTGTTTTTT. Translated, it gives CASSEVPGQGTNEKLFF.